Listed below are T cell receptor beta chains from one sample, sequenced in a study of blood T cell repertoires in COVID-19. TCRdb keeps only in-frame clones here, not all; method: immunoSEQ multiplex PCR. The table shows a few hundred thousand clones, with 80% to 90% occurring only once. The sequenced sample consisted of PBMCs or T cells enriched from blood (not recorded which). These receptors were taken from a woman aged 18 to 35 who had recovered from COVID-19. CDR3s include the opening cysteine and the closing phenylalanine or tryptophan. The D gene is left open where the match is weak. Only some rows state a clone size, as once, few, many or a class for expanded clones.

v_call clone_size d_call cdr3_length cdr3_aa
TRBV7-2 . TRBD1 13 CASETGTNSPLHF
TRBV28 once . 12 CASSLLRGEQYF
TRBV9 . TRBD2 16 CASSVYAGTRIGELFF
TRBV6-5 . . 14 CASRGRFSGNTIYF
TRBV7-9 . . 15 CASSPRGDALYGYTF
TRBV5-8 few TRBD1 16 CASSLYRGNSNQPQHF
TRBV9 . . 15 CASSPRAAVNEKLFF
TRBV28 . . 12 CASRHRNTEAFF
TRBV6-5 once . 14 CASMPGVYTDTQYF
TRBV7-9 once . 15 CASSLLVASTYEQYF
TRBV18 . TRBD1 15 CASSPTGALNYGYTF
TRBV4-2 . . 18 CASSQEGRGGPGYNEQFF
TRBV3-1/TRBV3-2 . TRBD1 17 CASSQGTGGPANYGYTF
TRBV5-5 medium-sized . 14 CASSRGTLNTEAFF
TRBV28 . . 14 CASSPTTAVETQYF
TRBV14 . . 13 CASRDSFNYEQYF
TRBV21-1 . . 19 CASSKGMRQGTRSYNEQFF
TRBV5-5 . TRBD2 17 CASSLILAGSNYNEQFF
TRBV11-3 . . 14 CASSPDSSYNEQFF
TRBV27 . . 12 CASSVGGQPQHF
TRBV5-1 . . 15 CASSAGLLYNSPLHF
TRBV7-2 . TRBD1 16 CASSSRTGGGGNTIYF
TRBV28 . TRBD1 15 CASSLGRGPNQPQHF
TRBV7-9 few . 16 CASSRGGDRSTDTQYF
TRBV3-1/TRBV3-2 . TRBD2 15 CASSLLSGGGYEQYF
TRBV18 . . 17 CASSPASAGANTGELFF
TRBV9 . . 18 CASSVGPDSLYGPSEAFF
TRBV19 . . 15 CASCNRSGFREKLFF
TRBV6-2/TRBV6-3 . . 14 CASSPYGEYRGAFF
TRBV10-3 few . 13 CAIRDGTFETQYF
TRBV3-1/TRBV3-2 . TRBD1 14 CASSRNEGASEAFF